The 16 T cell receptor beta chains in this list originate from one sample, sequenced in a study of blood T cells in healthy people across ages. Then a second PCR, running roughly 7 to 11 cycles, was carried out with a sample-barcoded 5' primer and a J-beta primer mix. Using its own MiXCR run on the 5' RACE reads, TCRdb lists one record per CDR3 protein. Of approximately 800,000 distinct CDR3 sequences listed, more than 50% are singletons. Material for sequencing was blood. These receptor sequences come from a man aged 35 to 55 in good health.

This clonotype was counted a few times. Since a much larger clone is just one base distant, this may be a read error. J is TRBJ2-1 and V is TRBV5-1, with D perhaps TRBD1 (6 bases). Judging by the DNA end, TRBJ2-7 fits better; the J call may be wrong. CDR1 is SGHRS and CDR2 is YFSETQ in the germline V gene. The CDR3 is 16 residues long. For the CDR3, the DNA is TGCGCCAGCAGCCTCGGACAGAGTATTATTTACAATGAGCAGTACTTC. Translated, it gives CASSLGQSIIYNEQYF.

The chain joins TRBV11-1 to TRBJ2-6, with a weak D call TRBD2 (6 bases). This CDR3 is 19 amino acids long. V lost 2 bases to trimming and J lost 0 bases, with 17 bases between them. The V gene's germline CDR1 is SGHAT and CDR2 FQDESV (reference sequence). CDR3 nucleotides: TGTGCCAGCAGCTTATCCCTGGGGTGGGGACTCTCTGGGGCCAACGTCCTGACTTTC. The encoded protein is CASSLSLGWGLSGANVLTF. Complete variable domain (other parts from reference TRBV11-1 and TRBJ2-6): EAEVAQSPRYKITEKSQAVAFWCDPISGHATLYWYRQILGQGPELLVQFQDESVVDDSQLPKDRFSAERLKGVDSTLKIQPAELGDSAMYLCASSLSLGWGLSGANVLTFGAGSRLTVL.

V gene TRBV20-1 combines with J gene TRBJ2-2; D perhaps matches TRBD2 (5 bases). Germline lookup yields CDR1 DFQATT and CDR2 SNEGSKA (reference sequence). The V gene lost 6 bases and the J gene lost 0 bases, with 11 bases spanning the gap. This CDR3 is 14 amino acids long. The CDR3 here is CSAPRVSNTGELFF. The DNA for the CDR3 is TGCAGTGCCCCGAGGGTTTCGAACACCGGGGAGCTGTTTTTT.

This chain links TRBV6-4 with TRBJ2-1; D gene ambiguous. V gave up 5 bases and J gave up 0 bases, with 14 bases separating them. The CDR3 has 16 amino acids. Germline values: CDR1 MRHNA, CDR2 SNTAGT. The CDR3 sequence is CASSSQLASSYNEQFF. DNA of the CDR3: TGTGCCAGCAGTTCCCAGTTGGCTAGCTCCTACAATGAGCAGTTCTTC.

J is TRBJ2-3 and V is TRBV7-3, with D uncertain. Germline V CDR1 and CDR2: SGHTA, FQGTGA. Trimming shortened V by 0 bases and J by 14 bases, and 18 bases separated the two germline ends. There are 14 residues in the CDR3. In DNA form, the CDR3 reads TGTGCCAGCAGCTTAACCTTCGGGCCCGATCTCGCGTATTTT. Encoded protein: CASSLTFGPDLAYF.

Comment on this clonotype: A junction boundary mismatches the germline segment, possibly from a read error. The chain recombines TRBV5-1 with TRBJ2-5; D is uncertain. The CDR3 sequence is 15 residues long. Germline values: CDR1 SGHRS, CDR2 YFSETQ. The CDR3 protein is CASSPTRALQEAQYF. The CDR3 nucleotides are TGCGCCAGCAGCCCCACCCGGGCTTTACAAGAGGCCCAGTACTTC.

This chain connects TRBV6-2 or TRBV6-3 to TRBJ2-1, with D possibly called TRBD1 or TRBD2 (5 bases each). Trimming shortened V by 6 bases and J by 8 bases, and 20 bases separated the two germline ends. CDR3 length equals 15 residues. In germline, CDR1 is MNHEY, CDR2 SVGEGT. CDR3 nucleotides: TGTGCCAGCAGCCAGTTACGAACCCAGGGAGATGAGCAGTTCTTC. Amino acids: CASSQLRTQGDEQFF.

This chain links TRBV15 with TRBJ1-6; D is unclear. V was pared by 6 bases and J by 6 bases, with 9 bases between. CDR1 and CDR2 (germline): LNHNV, YYDKDF (reference sequence). This CDR3 spans 13 amino acids. The CDR3 here is CATRLGINSPLHF. In DNA, the CDR3 is TGTGCCACCAGACTGGGCATTAATTCACCCCTCCACTTT.

This clonotype has only a few counts. The CDR3 protein is CASSFTTSGRVIGNEQFF. The DNA of the CDR3 is TGTGCCAGCAGTTTCACGACTAGCGGGAGGGTCATTGGCAATGAGCAGTTCTTC. The chain combines TRBV27 with TRBJ2-1; 14 bases line up with TRBD2. The junction had 10 bases not matched to a gene; V was cut back by 3 bases and J by 6 bases. This CDR3 spans 18 amino acids. CDR1 is MNHEY and CDR2 is SMNVEV in the germline V gene (reference sequence).

The rearrangement uses TRBV13 and TRBJ2-3, with D maybe TRBD1 (5 bases). This CDR3 is 16 amino acids long. Per germline, CDR1 PRHDT and CDR2 FYEKMQ (reference sequence). V lost 4 bases and J 2 bases, leaving 16 bases between the germline ends. The CDR3 nucleotides are TGTGCCAGCAGCTCTGGGGCCTATAGATACACAGATACGCAGTATTTT. It specifies CASSSGAYRYTDTQYF.

The V call is TRBV4-2, the J call TRBJ2-7, with TRBD2 identical over 8 bases. Trimming took 2 bases from V and 12 from J; bases not matched to a gene: 15. The CDR3 spans 15 residues. Germline assignment: CDR1 LGHNA and CDR2 YNFKEQ. CDR3 amino acids: CASSQIFGLADKRYF. CDR3 in DNA: TGTGCCAGCAGCCAAATCTTCGGACTAGCCGACAAGCGGTACTTC.

This clonotype was counted a few times. The V gene is TRBV4-3, the J gene TRBJ2-6; perhaps TRBD2 as D (5 bases). The CDR3 runs to 22 residues. The V and J ends lost 4 bases and 0 bases respectively, with 28 bases between them. The V gene's germline CDR1 is LGHNA and CDR2 YSLEER. CDR3 nucleotides: TGCGCCAGCAGCCGAGACACAGCTGGTCGGGGTCCCGAGTTCTCTGGGGCCAACGTCCTGACTTTC. It specifies CASSRDTAGRGPEFSGANVLTF.

The chain employs TRBV28 and TRBJ2-5; D remains ambiguous. The CDR3 length is 13 residues. Trimming took off 4 bases at V and 0 bases at J, with 6 bases between the two ends. Germline CDR1 and CDR2: MDHEN and SYDVKM. This CDR3 is CASSSLNQETQYF. DNA for the CDR3: TGTGCCAGCAGTTCCTTGAACCAAGAGACCCAGTACTTC.

This clonotype was picked up a small number of times. V usage is TRBV2 and J usage is TRBJ1-5, with no clear D. Per germline, CDR1 SNHLY and CDR2 FYNNEI. Trimming removed 2 bases from V and 0 bases from J, with 8 bases in between. This CDR3 is 15 amino acids long. CDR3 loop: CASSESRDSNQPQHF. The DNA of the CDR3 is TGTGCCAGCAGTGAAAGTCGTGATAGCAATCAGCCCCAGCATTTT.

In the case of this clonotype: Germline and junction disagree at one end, which may indicate a read error. The rearrangement joins TRBV29-1 to TRBJ1-2; TRBD1 agrees at 8 bases. Per germline, CDR1 SQVTM and CDR2 ANQGSEA. The CDR3 runs to 13 residues. The CDR3 reads CSADRGWYYGYIF. DNA of the CDR3: TGCAGCGCCGACAGGGGATGGTACTATGGCTACATCTTC.

The chain recombines TRBV20-1 with TRBJ2-3; D uncertain. With 5 bases removed from V and 6 bases from J, the gap between germline ends came to 12 bases. Per germline, CDR1 DFQATT and CDR2 SNEGSKA (reference sequence). The CDR3 has 12 amino acids. CDR3 region: CSAYRDGDTQYF. The CDR3, as DNA: TGCAGTGCTTATCGAGACGGGGATACGCAGTATTTT.